The present entry profiles one T cell receptor beta chain with its context. Assay: immunoSEQ multiplex PCR; the TCRdb copy retains only in-frame clones and omits some. Of under 30,000 clones detected, around nine tenths appear once; the ten largest clones hold 30% to 40%. V was pared by 1 base and J by 8 bases, with 7 bases of the junction left unmatched. The CDR3 extends over 14 amino acids. Germline assignment: CDR1 SGHDN and CDR2 FVKESK. This sample stems from a study of T cell responses to AZD1222 COVID-19 vaccine. Here the sequenced sample was peripheral blood, taken 28 days after the second AZD1222 dose. The TCR was taken from an adult who received the AZD1222 COVID-19 vaccine. This chain links TRBV14 with TRBJ1-1; 7 nucleotides agree with TRBD1. CDR3 in amino acids: CASSQAGTDAEAFF. CDR3 bases: TGTGCCAGCAGCCAAGCAGGGACAGATGCCGAAGCTTTCTTT.